These 26 T cell receptor beta chains were sequenced from one sample in a study of blood T cells in healthy people across ages. With a J-beta primer mix and a sample-barcoded 5' primer, a second PCR ran about 7 to 12 cycles. One entry per CDR3 protein results from TCRdb running MiXCR on the 5' RACE reads. The sample lists 600,000 to 800,000 distinct CDR3 sequences; about 21% were seen once. Sequencing input: blood. The receptors originated from a man aged 65-85 years in good health.

On this clonotype itself: Likely a read error: the CDR3 ends without its conserved phenylalanine or tryptophan. The CDR3 protein is CAISELLGRGAFS. The CDR3 bases are TGTGCCATCAGTGAGTTGTTGGGGCGCGGGGCTTTCTCT. The chain recombines TRBV10-3 with TRBJ1-1; a possible D gene is TRBD1 (5 bases). Germline CDR1 is ENHRY and CDR2 is SYGVKD. Trimming took 1 base from V and 11 from J, leaving 14 bases between them. The CDR3 is 13 residues long.

CDR3 nucleotides: TGTGCCAGCAGTGTTAGGACAGGTTACTCTGGGGCCAACGTCCTGACTTTC. It is translated as CASSVRTGYSGANVLTF. This chain uses TRBV2 with TRBJ2-6; 7 bases match TRBD1. The CDR3 is 17 amino acids. V dropped 4 bases and J dropped 0; count of bases not matched to a gene: 6. Germline V gives CDR1 SNHLY, CDR2 FYNNEI.

This clonotype appeared many times. The gene calls are TRBV9 and TRBJ2-1, with TRBD2 identical over 8 bases. The CDR3 extends over 15 amino acids. CDR1 and CDR2 (germline): SGDLS, YYNGEE. With 0 bases clipped from V and 6 bases from J, the junction kept 5 bases outside the gene matches. The CDR3 DNA follows: TGTGCCAGCAGCGTAGTAGTAGCGGGGAGCAATGAGCAGTTCTTC. It translates to CASSVVVAGSNEQFF.

The genes are TRBV20-1 and TRBJ1-6; possibly TRBD1 for D (6 bases). The V gene's germline CDR1 is DFQATT and CDR2 SNEGSKA (reference sequence). CDR3 length equals 15 residues. V gave up 2 bases and J gave up 4 bases, with 12 bases separating them. This CDR3 reads CSARRDNEYNSPLHF. The CDR3 bases are TGCAGTGCTAGACGGGACAACGAATATAATTCACCCCTCCACTTT.

This clonotype has just a few counts. V gene TRBV7-8 combines with J gene TRBJ2-7; D is unclear. Germline CDR1 SGHVS, CDR2 FQNEAQ. The CDR3 totals 12 residues. The V end lost 0 bases, the J end lost 5 bases, and 5 bases lay between the germline ends. CDR3 sequence (DNA): TGTGCCAGCAGCTTAGCATTCCACGAGCAGTACTTC. Translation: CASSLAFHEQYF.

The chain couples TRBV24-1 to TRBJ2-3, with D tentatively TRBD1 or TRBD2 (5 bases each). V was cut by 3 bases and J by 1 base, with 13 bases left in between. Germline V gives CDR1 KGHDR, CDR2 SFDVKD. This CDR3 is 16 amino acids long. CDR3 residues: CATSDPGTPGTDTQYF. The CDR3 DNA follows: TGTGCCACCAGTGATCCCGGGACCCCCGGCACAGATACGCAGTATTTT.

In this sample, this clonotype turned up a few times. This chain connects TRBV29-1 to TRBJ2-1; 8 positions match TRBD2. J was trimmed by 7 bases and V by 0 bases; bases with no gene match: 11. From germline, CDR1 is SQVTM and CDR2 ANQGSEA. CDR3 length equals 16 residues. CDR3 residues: CSVEDGASGSYNEQFF. CDR3 in DNA: TGCAGCGTTGAAGATGGGGCTAGCGGGTCGTATAATGAGCAGTTCTTC.

The sample holds one count of this clonotype. The chain joins TRBV7-9 to TRBJ1-5; D may be TRBD1 (5 bases). Trimming shortened V by 5 bases and J by 0 bases, and 14 bases separated the two germline ends. This CDR3 spans 16 amino acids. Germline V lookup: CDR1 SEHNR, CDR2 FQNEAQ (reference sequence). This CDR3 is CASSHSTGDSNQPQHF. DNA of the CDR3: TGTGCCAGCAGCCATTCAACAGGAGATAGCAATCAGCCCCAGCATTTT.

The chain is built from TRBV10-3 and TRBJ2-3, with TRBD2 matching 8 bases. CDR3 length: 14 amino acids. The V and J ends lost 7 bases and 3 bases, in that order; junction bases with no gene match: 6. Germline lookup yields CDR1 ENHRY and CDR2 SYGVKD. Written as DNA, the CDR3 is TGTGCCATCACCTCTAGCGGGCAAACAGATACGCAGTATTTT. Translating it yields CAITSSGQTDTQYF.

Of note for this clonotype: Germline and junction disagree at one end, which may indicate a read error. This chain uses TRBV7-2 with TRBJ2-5, with 7 bases fitting TRBD1. The CDR3 length is 11 residues. CDR1 SGHTA and CDR2 FQGNSA come from the germline V gene. CDR3 residues: CASSLGQGRHF. DNA for the CDR3: TGTGCCAGCAGCTTAGGACAGGGCCGCCACTTC.

Concerning this clonotype: Germline is not matched at one junction end, which may reflect a read error. This chain links TRBV6-5 with TRBJ1-1; D uncertain. The CDR3 loop spans 13 amino acids. The germline gives CDR1 MNHEY, CDR2 SVGAGI. CDR3 nucleotide sequence: TGTACCAGCACCACGCCCGGGAACACTGAAGCTTTCTTT. Encoded protein: CTSTTPGNTEAFF.

V and J are TRBV7-9 and TRBJ2-5; 9 bases fit TRBD2. The J call may be wrong; the DNA end is better matched by TRBJ2-1. The CDR3 loop spans 16 amino acids. The germline gives CDR1 SEHNR, CDR2 FQNEAQ (reference sequence). The CDR3 region is CASSLEGGRAHNEQFF. The DNA for the CDR3 is TGTGCCAGCAGCTTAGAAGGCGGGAGGGCCCACAATGAGCAGTTCTTC.

This clonotype has more than one count but fewer than ten. The chain is built from TRBV5-1 and TRBJ2-2; D is possibly TRBD2 (6 bases). The CDR3 sequence is 17 residues long. V lost 0 bases and J lost 2, with 14 bases in between. From germline, CDR1 is SGHRS and CDR2 YFSETQ. The CDR3 region is CASSLAFAGINTGELFF. For the CDR3, the DNA is TGCGCCAGCAGCTTGGCTTTCGCGGGGATAAACACCGGGGAGCTGTTTTTT.

Note on this clonotype: The conserved final phenylalanine or tryptophan is absent from the CDR3, which likely points to a read error. No DNA is shown, since the ends of the CDR3 on it are uncertain; the CDR3 is the one TCRdb lists. The chain recombines TRBV27 with TRBJ2-1; no DNA check was done on the table's D call, TRBD2. CDR1 and CDR2 from the germline V gene are MNHEY and SMNVEV (reference sequence). The CDR3 length equals 16 residues, ends included. The CDR3 reads CASSWASGSYEQYFGP.

The chain couples TRBV20-1 to TRBJ1-1, with D perhaps matching TRBD1 (5 bases). In germline, CDR1 is DFQATT, CDR2 SNEGSKA (reference sequence). V was cut by 5 bases and J by 7 bases, with 20 bases left in between. CDR3 length: 14 amino acids. CDR3 bases: TGCAGTGCTTCACCCGGGGGTCGGATCGGTGAAGCTTTCTTT. Translating gives CSASPGGRIGEAFF.

This clonotype was counted only a few times. The chain has TRBV14 and TRBJ2-5; possibly TRBD2 for D (5 bases). Trimming shortened V by 1 base and J by 4 bases, and 19 bases separated the two germline ends. Looked up from germline, CDR1 is SGHDN and CDR2 is FVKESK. This CDR3 is 17 amino acids long. CDR3: CASSQGTLGGRGETQYF. The CDR3 region has the DNA TGTGCCAGCAGCCAAGGGACCTTAGGTGGGAGAGGAGAGACCCAGTACTTC.

This clonotype was picked up a small number of times. This chain uses TRBV18 with TRBJ2-3, with D possibly being TRBD2 (5 bases). With 3 bases removed from V and 6 bases from J, the gap between germline ends came to 10 bases. This CDR3 has 13 residues. CDR1 and CDR2 (germline): KGHSH, LQKENI. CDR3 nucleotides: TGTGCCAGCTCACCGTCTCTAGCCGATACGCAGTATTTT. This codes for CASSPSLADTQYF.

CDR3 in DNA: TGTGCCAGCAGCCGACAGGCTCCGAACACTGAAGCTTTCTTT. It encodes CASSRQAPNTEAFF. The chain combines TRBV3-1 with TRBJ1-1; weak D call: TRBD1 (6 bases). V was pared by 4 bases and J by 1 base, with 10 bases between. This CDR3 region has 14 residues. Germline values: CDR1 LGHDT, CDR2 YNNKEL (reference sequence).

The table lists this clonotype with a few counts. CDR3 bases: TGTGCCACTGACGAGAGGGATTCCTCCTACAATGAGCAGTTCTTC. Its protein is CATDERDSSYNEQFF. V gene TRBV12-3 or TRBV12-4 combines with J gene TRBJ2-1; tentatively, D is TRBD2 (5 bases). The CDR3 is 15 residues long. With 10 bases removed from V and 0 bases from J, the gap between germline ends came to 16 bases.

The chain employs TRBV12-3 or TRBV12-4 and TRBJ2-1; TRBD2 agrees at 14 bases. This CDR3 has 18 residues. J lost 6 bases, V lost 4 bases, and 11 bases had no gene match. The CDR3 coding sequence is TGTGCCAGCAGTTCACCGGGACTAGCGGGAGTGTTAGGCAATGAGCAGTTCTTC. It is translated as CASSSPGLAGVLGNEQFF.

This clonotype was seen more than once but under ten times. The gene calls are TRBV4-2 and TRBJ2-7, with 10 nucleotides matching TRBD2. The germline V gene has CDR1 LGHNA and CDR2 YNFKEQ. Trimming took 4 bases from V and 2 from J; bases not matched to a gene: 8. This CDR3 is 16 amino acids long. For the CDR3, the DNA is TGTGCCAGCAGCCCTCCCCTAGCGGGAGCCGCCTACGAGCAGTACTTC. Protein: CASSPPLAGAAYEQYF.

V gene TRBV7-3 combines with J gene TRBJ2-3; possible D gene TRBD2, 6 bases. Trimming cost V 2 bases and J 2 bases, with 8 bases left between them. Germline-derived CDR1 and CDR2 are SGHTA and FQGTGA. There are 14 residues in the CDR3. The CDR3 DNA is TGTGCCAGCAGCTTAGAGGACTACACAGATACGCAGTATTTT. Residues: CASSLEDYTDTQYF.

This chain joins TRBV20-1 and TRBJ2-5, with 9 bases matching TRBD2. The J call may be wrong; the DNA end is better matched by TRBJ2-7. Germline V gene lookup returns CDR1 DFQATT and CDR2 SNEGSKA (reference sequence). There are 14 residues in the CDR3. The CDR3 is CSARALAGFHEQYF. The CDR3 nucleotides are TGCAGTGCTAGAGCGCTAGCGGGATTCCACGAGCAGTACTTC.

The count of this clonotype is one. The CDR3 region is CASSLGTLYTF. CDR3 nucleotides: TGTGCCAGCAGTTTGGGCACCTTATACACCTTC. This sequence joins TRBV12-3 or TRBV12-4 and TRBJ1-2, with unresolved D. V was clipped by 3 bases and J by 11 bases, with 10 bases between them. The CDR3 is 11 amino acids.

The sample holds a few counts of this clonotype. V is TRBV20-1 and J is TRBJ2-1; D possibly corresponds to TRBD2 (6 bases). CDR3 length: 15 residues. Germline assignment: CDR1 DFQATT and CDR2 SNEGSKA (reference sequence). V was clipped by 2 bases and J by 4 bases, with 15 bases between them. The CDR3: CSARSGTSTYNEQFF. DNA for the CDR3: TGCAGTGCTAGATCGGGGACTTCTACATACAATGAGCAGTTCTTC.

J is TRBJ1-2 and V is TRBV6-5; 7 bases line up with TRBD1. V lost 5 bases, J lost 0 bases, and 6 bases stayed unmatched. Germline CDR1 MNHEY, CDR2 SVGAGI. This CDR3 is 15 amino acids long. The DNA of the CDR3 is TGTGCCAGCAGTACCCCGACAGGGACTAACTATGGCTACACCTTC. Its protein product is CASSTPTGTNYGYTF.